The entry that follows covers one T cell receptor (beta chain) sequence. The data derive from a study of shared clonotypes between healthy human individuals. Data came from immunoSEQ multiplex PCR; TCRdb stores just in-frame clones and leaves some out. The data show some 2,100,000 clones, more than 90% seen once. The CDR3 covers 15 residues. Germline CDR1 SGHNT, CDR2 YYREEE (reference sequence). The germline V and J ends were trimmed by 6 bases and 4 bases, with 17 bases remaining between them. The TCR sequence derives from a young man in good health. Material for sequencing was naive CD4+ T cells sorted from blood. Subset given: CD45RA+ positively selected. The chain is built from TRBV5-4 and TRBJ2-1; D gene uncertain. As DNA, the CDR3 is TGTGCCAGCAAAGGAGCGCTATTAGATTACAATGAGCAGTTCTTC. Translating it yields CASKGALLDYNEQFF.